Given below is one TCR beta chain in context. V was trimmed by 2 bases and J by 0 bases, leaving 11 bases between them. Germline V gene data show CDR1 as SGHRS and CDR2 as YFSETQ. The CDR3 extends over 15 amino acids. Unique molecular identifiers featured in how the TCRbeta library was prepared. Via MiXCR, TCRdb re-called the PCR reads, giving one row per CDR3 protein. Of about 500,000 distinct CDR3 sequences listed, about 30% are singletons. These data belong to a study of T-cell reconstitution after alpha-beta-depleted transplantation in children. The chain uses TRBV5-1 and TRBJ1-1; D is ambiguous. The receptor was derived from a human donor who donated a stem cell graft to a child with aplastic anemia. The starting material was PBMCs from the stem cell graft donor, obtained from the stem cell graft. DNA of the CDR3: TGCGCCAGCAGCTTTTTCGAGGGAATGAACACTGAAGCTTTCTTT. Its translation is CASSFFEGMNTEAFF.